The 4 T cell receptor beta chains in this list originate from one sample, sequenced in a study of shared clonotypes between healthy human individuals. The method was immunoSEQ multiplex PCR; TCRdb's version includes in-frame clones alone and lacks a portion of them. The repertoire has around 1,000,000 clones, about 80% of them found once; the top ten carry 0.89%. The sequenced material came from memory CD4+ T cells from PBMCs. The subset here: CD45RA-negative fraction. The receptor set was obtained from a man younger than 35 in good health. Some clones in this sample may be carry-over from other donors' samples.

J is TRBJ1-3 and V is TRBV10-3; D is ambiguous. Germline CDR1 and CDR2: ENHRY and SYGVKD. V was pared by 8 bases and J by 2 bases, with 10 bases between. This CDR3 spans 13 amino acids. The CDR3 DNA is TGTGCCATCGGGCCAGCAACTGGAAACACCATATATTTT. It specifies CAIGPATGNTIYF.

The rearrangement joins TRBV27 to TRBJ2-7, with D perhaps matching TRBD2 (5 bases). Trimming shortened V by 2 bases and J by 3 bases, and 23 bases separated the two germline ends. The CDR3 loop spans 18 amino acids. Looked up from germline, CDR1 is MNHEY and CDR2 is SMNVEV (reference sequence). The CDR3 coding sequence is TGTGCCAGCAGTTTAAAGGTTTTCGGGGTAGACGGCTTCTACGAGCAGTACTTC. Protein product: CASSLKVFGVDGFYEQYF.

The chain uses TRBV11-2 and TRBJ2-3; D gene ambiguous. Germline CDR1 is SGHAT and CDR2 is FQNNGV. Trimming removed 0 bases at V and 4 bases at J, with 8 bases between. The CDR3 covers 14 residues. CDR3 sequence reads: CASSLDAFPDTQYF. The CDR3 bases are TGTGCCAGCAGCTTAGATGCCTTTCCAGATACGCAGTATTTT.

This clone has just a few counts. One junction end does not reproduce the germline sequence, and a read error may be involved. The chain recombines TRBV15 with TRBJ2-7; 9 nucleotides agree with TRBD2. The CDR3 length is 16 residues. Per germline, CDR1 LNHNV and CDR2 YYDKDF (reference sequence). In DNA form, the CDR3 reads TGTGCCACCAGCAGAGGGGGCGGGAGGGCCTCCTCCGAGCAGTACTTC. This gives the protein CATSRGGGRASSEQYF. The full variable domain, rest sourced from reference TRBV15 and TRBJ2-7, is DAMVIQNPRYQVTQFGKPVTLSCSQTLNHNVMYWYQQKSSQAPKLLFHYYDKDFNNEADTPDNFQSRRPNTSFCFLDIRSPGLGDTAMYLCATSRGGGRASSEQYFGPGTRLTVT.